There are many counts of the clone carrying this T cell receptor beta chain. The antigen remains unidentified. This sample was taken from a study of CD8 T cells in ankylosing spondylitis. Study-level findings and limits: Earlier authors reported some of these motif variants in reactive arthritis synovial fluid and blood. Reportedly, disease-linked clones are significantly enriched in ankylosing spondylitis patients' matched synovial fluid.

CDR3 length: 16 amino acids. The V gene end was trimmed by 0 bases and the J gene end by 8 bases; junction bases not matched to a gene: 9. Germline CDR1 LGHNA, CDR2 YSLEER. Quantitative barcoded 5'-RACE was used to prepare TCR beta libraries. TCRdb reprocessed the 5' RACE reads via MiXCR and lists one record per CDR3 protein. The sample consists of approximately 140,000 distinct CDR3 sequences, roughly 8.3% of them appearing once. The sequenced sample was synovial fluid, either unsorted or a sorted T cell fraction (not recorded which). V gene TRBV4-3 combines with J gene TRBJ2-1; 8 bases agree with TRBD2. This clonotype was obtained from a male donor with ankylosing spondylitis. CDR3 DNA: TGCGCCAGCAGCCAAGATAACGCGGGAGGCTTGGATGAGCAGTTCTTC. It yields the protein CASSQDNAGGLDEQFF.